This TCR beta chain originates from a study of blood T cell repertoires in COVID-19. Per the authors' pipeline: Estimates of nucleated cell counts were drawn from the amplification of reference gene primers. The repertoire was sequenced with immunoSEQ multiplex PCR; TCRdb's copy has only in-frame clones and lacks some. That table is the source of V, J and clone size, and D and trimming were worked out from the DNA. The data hold around 230,000 clones, with approximately 80% observed a single time. The CDR3 contains 13 residues. The germline V gene encodes CDR1 SGHRS and CDR2 YFSETQ. Trimming cost V 4 bases and J 11 bases, with 16 bases left between them.

The receptor was derived from a man aged 35-49 years who had recovered from COVID-19. This chain uses TRBV5-1 with TRBJ2-1, with a weak D call TRBD2 (5 bases). The sequenced material came from peripheral blood. DNA for the CDR3: TGCGCCAGCAGCCTAGAGGGCGTTTACCAGCAGTTCTTC. Its translation: CASSLEGVYQQFF.